Listed below are T cell receptor beta chains from one sample, sequenced in a study of blood T cell repertoires in COVID-19. Using immunoSEQ multiplex PCR, the repertoire was profiled, and TCRdb retains in-frame clones only, with some absent. The repertoire holds 200,000 to 250,000 clones, about 83% seen once, with over 1% in the top ten. The sequenced sample was peripheral blood. The receptors derive from a woman younger than 45 with COVID-19, enrolled during active disease. Each CDR3 is given with its conserved first and last residue. D genes are given only for firm matches. Not all rows give a size; the values are once, few, many and, for expanded clones, a class.

v_gene: TRBV12-3/TRBV12-4
abundance: -
d_gene: -
j_gene: TRBJ1-5
CDR3nt: TGTGCCAGCAGTCTCGACTGGCAGCCCCAGCATTTT
CDR3aa: CASSLDWQPQHF

v_gene: TRBV6-1
abundance: once
d_gene: -
j_gene: TRBJ2-7
CDR3nt: TGTGCCAGCAGTGAAGGCGGGGCTCAGCTCTACGAGCAGTACTTC
CDR3aa: CASSEGGAQLYEQYF

v_gene: TRBV7-8
abundance: few
d_gene: TRBD1
j_gene: TRBJ1-6
CDR3nt: TGTGCCAGCAGCTTAGCCTTGGGACAGGGTAATTCACCCCTCCACTTT
CDR3aa: CASSLALGQGNSPLHF

v_gene: TRBV12-3/TRBV12-4
abundance: -
d_gene: -
j_gene: TRBJ1-4
CDR3nt: TGTGCCAGCAGCCTCGGGGGGGTTGAAAAACTGTTTTTT
CDR3aa: CASSLGGVEKLFF

v_gene: TRBV28
abundance: -
d_gene: -
j_gene: TRBJ1-1
CDR3nt: TGTGCCAGCAGCACCTTGGGGGGACACACTGAAGCTTTCTTT
CDR3aa: CASSTLGGHTEAFF

v_gene: TRBV27
abundance: -
d_gene: TRBD1
j_gene: TRBJ1-1
CDR3nt: TGTGCCAGCCAACAGGGGGGAACGTCTAAACTGAACACTGAAGCTTTCTTT
CDR3aa: CASQQGGTSKLNTEAFF

v_gene: TRBV2
abundance: few
d_gene: TRBD1
j_gene: TRBJ1-3
CDR3nt: TGTGCCAGTCAGGACAGGGCAAGTGGAAACACCATATATTTT
CDR3aa: CASQDRASGNTIYF

v_gene: TRBV5-4
abundance: -
d_gene: TRBD2
j_gene: TRBJ2-5
CDR3nt: TGTGCCAGCAGCTTGAAAGGCGGGGGGCCAGGAGAGACCCAGTACTTC
CDR3aa: CASSLKGGGPGETQYF

v_gene: TRBV11-2
abundance: -
d_gene: -
j_gene: TRBJ2-7
CDR3nt: TGTGCCAGCAGCTTAAACTCAGGGATCATTTCCTACGAGCAGTACTTC
CDR3aa: CASSLNSGIISYEQYF

v_gene: TRBV5-6
abundance: -
d_gene: -
j_gene: TRBJ1-2
CDR3nt: TGTGCCAGCAGCTCAATACCCGGGACTGGATATGGCTACACCTTC
CDR3aa: CASSSIPGTGYGYTF

v_gene: TRBV14
abundance: once
d_gene: TRBD1
j_gene: TRBJ1-2
CDR3nt: TGTGCCAGCAGCCAAGATGGGCAGGGGGCATATGGCTACACCTTC
CDR3aa: CASSQDGQGAYGYTF

v_gene: TRBV7-2
abundance: -
d_gene: -
j_gene: TRBJ1-2
CDR3nt: TGTGCCAGCAGCACTATTCTGGAGGGAAATGGCTACACCTTC
CDR3aa: CASSTILEGNGYTF

v_gene: TRBV7-3
abundance: few
d_gene: -
j_gene: TRBJ2-2
CDR3nt: TGTGCCAGCAGCTTATCGGGGAGCCCCTCCGGGGAGCTGTTTTTT
CDR3aa: CASSLSGSPSGELFF

v_gene: TRBV3-1/TRBV3-2
abundance: -
d_gene: -
j_gene: TRBJ1-6
CDR3nt: TGTGCCAGCAGCCAAGGGTCCCTGGACGGGAATAATTCACCCCTCCACTTT
CDR3aa: CASSQGSLDGNNSPLHF

v_gene: TRBV19
abundance: -
d_gene: -
j_gene: TRBJ2-3
CDR3nt: TGTGCCAGTAGTGCAGTAGCTGCAGATACGCAGTATTTT
CDR3aa: CASSAVAADTQYF

v_gene: TRBV3-1/TRBV3-2
abundance: -
d_gene: TRBD1
j_gene: TRBJ1-2
CDR3nt: TGTGCCAGCAGCCAAGTTACGGGACAGATAGGCTACACCTTC
CDR3aa: CASSQVTGQIGYTF

v_gene: TRBV5-1
abundance: -
d_gene: TRBD1
j_gene: TRBJ1-1
CDR3nt: TGCGCCAGCAGCTTAACCACGGGACAGGGTGTCACTGAAGCTTTCTTT
CDR3aa: CASSLTTGQGVTEAFF

v_gene: TRBV7-3
abundance: -
d_gene: TRBD1
j_gene: TRBJ2-6
CDR3nt: TGTGCCAGCAGCTCCACAGGGGGCGCTGGCAACGTCCTGACTTTC
CDR3aa: CASSSTGGAGNVLTF

v_gene: TRBV6-5
abundance: -
d_gene: -
j_gene: TRBJ2-7
CDR3nt: TGTGCCAGCAGTTACATCGCAGGCTACGAGCAGTACTTC
CDR3aa: CASSYIAGYEQYF

v_gene: TRBV5-1
abundance: few
d_gene: -
j_gene: TRBJ1-5
CDR3nt: TGCGCCAGCAGCTTTGCGGGAGGTGAGAAACAGCCCCAGCATTTT
CDR3aa: CASSFAGGEKQPQHF

v_gene: TRBV9
abundance: -
d_gene: -
j_gene: TRBJ2-7
CDR3nt: TGTGCCAGCAGCGTAGAGGCGGGGGCCGAGCAGTACTTC
CDR3aa: CASSVEAGAEQYF

v_gene: TRBV28
abundance: -
d_gene: TRBD1
j_gene: TRBJ2-6
CDR3nt: TGTGCCAGCAGTTTTCCCGGGACAGGGGGCGCAGGGGCCAACGTCCTGACTTTC
CDR3aa: CASSFPGTGGAGANVLTF

v_gene: TRBV7-3
abundance: -
d_gene: TRBD1
j_gene: TRBJ2-1
CDR3nt: TGTGCCAGCAGCTTATGGGACAGGGGGGGCGATGAGCAGTTCTTC
CDR3aa: CASSLWDRGGDEQFF

v_gene: TRBV27
abundance: -
d_gene: -
j_gene: TRBJ1-2
CDR3nt: TGTGCCAGCAGCTATAAGAACTCCTATGGCTACACCTTC
CDR3aa: CASSYKNSYGYTF

v_gene: TRBV5-6
abundance: few
d_gene: -
j_gene: TRBJ1-2
CDR3nt: TGTGCCAGCAGCTTGCAGGAAGTGGGGCTCTATGGCTACACCTTC
CDR3aa: CASSLQEVGLYGYTF

v_gene: TRBV6-5
abundance: -
d_gene: TRBD1
j_gene: TRBJ2-5
CDR3nt: TGTGCCAGCAGAACCTCAGGGGGCCAAGAGACCCAGTACTTC
CDR3aa: CASRTSGGQETQYF

v_gene: TRBV10-3
abundance: -
d_gene: -
j_gene: TRBJ2-7
CDR3nt: TGTGCCATCACTCCAGGGGTGGGCTCCTACGAGCAGTACTTC
CDR3aa: CAITPGVGSYEQYF

v_gene: TRBV7-9
abundance: -
d_gene: -
j_gene: TRBJ2-7
CDR3nt: TGTGCCAGCAGCTTAGCCACCTACGAGCAGTACTTC
CDR3aa: CASSLATYEQYF

v_gene: TRBV27
abundance: -
d_gene: -
j_gene: TRBJ2-7
CDR3nt: TGTGCCAGCAAGCCGGGGTTAATCTCCGAGCAGTACTTC
CDR3aa: CASKPGLISEQYF

v_gene: TRBV18
abundance: few
d_gene: -
j_gene: TRBJ2-2
CDR3nt: TGTGCCAGCTCATCAGGGGCTTCCGGGGAGCTGTTTTTT
CDR3aa: CASSSGASGELFF

v_gene: TRBV15
abundance: -
d_gene: TRBD2
j_gene: TRBJ2-1
CDR3nt: TGTGCCACCAGCCGGGGACTAGCGGAGAGCTCCTACAATGAGCAGTTCTTC
CDR3aa: CATSRGLAESSYNEQFF

v_gene: TRBV9
abundance: -
d_gene: TRBD1
j_gene: TRBJ2-3
CDR3nt: TGTGCCAGCAGCGTTGGAAACAGGGGATTCACAGATACGCAGTATTTT
CDR3aa: CASSVGNRGFTDTQYF

v_gene: TRBV10-3
abundance: few
d_gene: TRBD2
j_gene: TRBJ2-7
CDR3nt: TGTGCCATCAGGGAAGATAGCGGGTTCTCCTACGAGCAGTACTTC
CDR3aa: CAIREDSGFSYEQYF

v_gene: TRBV5-8
abundance: -
d_gene: TRBD2
j_gene: TRBJ2-3
CDR3nt: TGTGCCAGCAGCTTGGGACTAGCGGGGGGCGACGATACGCAGTATTTT
CDR3aa: CASSLGLAGGDDTQYF

v_gene: TRBV12-3/TRBV12-4
abundance: few
d_gene: -
j_gene: TRBJ1-1
CDR3nt: TGTGCCAGCAGGGGTCCGGAGGCTTTCTTT
CDR3aa: CASRGPEAFF

v_gene: TRBV30
abundance: -
d_gene: TRBD1
j_gene: TRBJ2-3
CDR3nt: TGTGCCTGGAGTGTAGGGACAGCGCCCACAGATACGCAGTATTTT
CDR3aa: CAWSVGTAPTDTQYF

v_gene: TRBV10-3
abundance: -
d_gene: TRBD2
j_gene: TRBJ2-7
CDR3nt: TGTGCCATCAGTGACCCGGGACTAGCGGGGCACGAGCAGTACTTC
CDR3aa: CAISDPGLAGHEQYF

v_gene: TRBV29-1
abundance: -
d_gene: TRBD2
j_gene: TRBJ2-1
CDR3nt: TGCAGCGTTGAAGAGCAGCGGGGCTACAATGAGCAGTTCTTC
CDR3aa: CSVEEQRGYNEQFF

v_gene: TRBV19
abundance: -
d_gene: -
j_gene: TRBJ1-4
CDR3nt: TGTGCCAGTAGTCGGATCGGAGGAGGAGGGGATGAAAAACTGTTTTTT
CDR3aa: CASSRIGGGGDEKLFF

v_gene: TRBV5-4
abundance: -
d_gene: TRBD1
j_gene: TRBJ1-2
CDR3nt: TGTGCCAGCAGCTCCTCCGTCGGTACAGGGGAGTATGGCTACACCTTC
CDR3aa: CASSSSVGTGEYGYTF

v_gene: TRBV27
abundance: -
d_gene: TRBD1
j_gene: TRBJ2-1
CDR3nt: TGTGCCAGCAGCAGAGACAGGGTAGGTCACAATGAGCAGTTCTTC
CDR3aa: CASSRDRVGHNEQFF

v_gene: TRBV9
abundance: -
d_gene: TRBD1
j_gene: TRBJ2-1
CDR3nt: TGTGCCAGCAGCGTAGAGGGGACCCTGGGACAGGGGGCTTTCAATGAGCAGTTCTTC
CDR3aa: CASSVEGTLGQGAFNEQFF

v_gene: TRBV11-2
abundance: -
d_gene: -
j_gene: TRBJ2-3
CDR3nt: TGTGCCAGCAGCTTAGGCCCGGCGGGACCTGTGGATACGCAGTATTTT
CDR3aa: CASSLGPAGPVDTQYF

v_gene: TRBV5-6
abundance: -
d_gene: -
j_gene: TRBJ2-5
CDR3nt: TGTGCCAGCAGCTTGTTTGCACAGACCCAAGAGACCCAGTACTTC
CDR3aa: CASSLFAQTQETQYF

v_gene: TRBV30
abundance: few
d_gene: TRBD1
j_gene: TRBJ2-7
CDR3nt: TGTGCCTTTCGGGGACAGGGTGGTCAGCAGTACTTC
CDR3aa: CAFRGQGGQQYF

v_gene: TRBV6-5
abundance: -
d_gene: -
j_gene: TRBJ1-2
CDR3nt: TGTGCCAGCAGTTCCCATGGAGGACGCTATGGCTACACCTTC
CDR3aa: CASSSHGGRYGYTF

v_gene: TRBV6-5
abundance: few
d_gene: TRBD1
j_gene: TRBJ1-1
CDR3nt: TGTGCCAGCCAAAAATCGGACAGGGGGAACGGCGAAGCTTTCTTT
CDR3aa: CASQKSDRGNGEAFF